These 15 T cell receptor beta chains came from one sample sequenced in a study of T cell responses to AZD1222 COVID-19 vaccine. The repertoire was sequenced with immunoSEQ multiplex PCR; TCRdb's copy has only in-frame clones and lacks some. The data show 150,000 to 200,000 clones, 85% to 90% seen once. The sequencing used peripheral blood, collected on day 0 of AZD1222 vaccination. The receptors derive from an adult in good health.

This rearrangement joins TRBV7-9 to TRBJ2-1; TRBD1 is a possible D gene (6 bases). Germline-derived CDR1 and CDR2 are SEHNR and FQNEAQ (reference sequence). This CDR3 has 15 residues. The ends were cut back, 11 bases at V and 2 bases at J, with 19 bases in the middle. The CDR3 region is CASLRGTSPYNEQFF. CDR3 bases: TGTGCCTCACTGAGGGGGACATCTCCCTACAATGAGCAGTTCTTC.

This clone was seen a single time. The chain is built from TRBV5-5 and TRBJ2-1, with 13 bases identical to TRBD2. The CDR3 totals 15 residues. Unmatched junction bases numbered 9, after V lost 4 bases and J lost 11 bases. Germline loops: CDR1 SGHKS, CDR2 YYEKEE (reference sequence). CDR3 bases: TGTGCCAGCAGCACCGAACGGACTAGCGGGAGACAGCAGTTCTTC. Translation gives CASSTERTSGRQQFF. Variable domain in full (rest from reference TRBV5-5 and TRBJ2-1): DAGVTQSPTHLIKTRGQQVTLRCSPISGHKSVSWYQQVLGQGPQFIFQYYEKEERGRGNFPDRFSARQFPNYSSELNVNALLLGDSALYLCASSTERTSGRQQFFGPGTRLTVL.

The chain links TRBV6-6 to TRBJ2-1; 14 nucleotides match TRBD2. The ends lost 5 bases at V and 12 bases at J; junction bases unmatched: 9. The CDR3 runs to 15 residues. Per the germline V gene, CDR1 is MNHNY and CDR2 is SVGAGI (reference sequence). CDR3 residues: CASSTGLAGDYRQFF. The CDR3 DNA reads as TGTGCCAGCAGTACGGGACTAGCGGGAGATTACAGGCAGTTCTTC.

The chain combines TRBV11-2 with TRBJ2-7; D remains ambiguous. Trimming removed 1 base from V and 5 bases from J, with 15 bases in between. Germline CDR1 is SGHAT and CDR2 is FQNNGV. The CDR3 sequence is 15 residues long. CDR3 DNA: TGTGCCAGCAGCTTAGGTCGTAGGGTGTTTGACGAGCAGTACTTC. Residues: CASSLGRRVFDEQYF.

The chain uses TRBV5-1 and TRBJ2-7; 11 nucleotides match TRBD1. Germline V CDR1 and CDR2: SGHRS, YFSETQ. The CDR3 has 14 residues. The ends lost 3 bases at V and 2 bases at J; junction bases unmatched: 1. This chain's CDR3 is CASSWDRGAYEQYF. The DNA of the CDR3 is TGCGCCAGCAGCTGGGACAGGGGGGCCTACGAGCAGTACTTC.

This clone was detected once. This sequence joins TRBV27 and TRBJ2-6; 9 bases map to TRBD1. The V gene end was trimmed by 5 bases and the J gene end by 0 bases; junction bases not matched to a gene: 8. This CDR3 spans 18 amino acids. Germline lookup yields CDR1 MNHEY and CDR2 SMNVEV (reference sequence). The CDR3 spells CASSTGTGFLSGANVLTF. The CDR3 bases are TGTGCCAGCAGTACCGGGACAGGGTTCCTCTCTGGGGCCAACGTCCTGACTTTC.

This chain uses TRBV4-3 with TRBJ1-2; 8 nucleotides match TRBD1. Germline CDR1 reads LGHNA; CDR2 reads YSLEER. This CDR3 is 16 amino acids long. V was pared by 1 base and J by 3 bases, with 7 bases of the junction left unmatched. The CDR3 nucleotides read TGCGCCAGCAGCCAAGTTACAGGGGGTTGGGACTATGGCTACACCTTC. It translates to CASSQVTGGWDYGYTF.

The chain couples TRBV19 to TRBJ1-1, with D possibly TRBD1 on 6 matching bases. Germline V lookup: CDR1 LNHDA, CDR2 SQIVND (reference sequence). Trimming stripped 4 bases from V and 6 bases from J, with 12 bases between. This CDR3 has 13 residues. The CDR3 region has the DNA TGTGCCAGTAGTACGCAGCAGGGGTCTGAAGCTTTCTTT. Protein sequence: CASSTQQGSEAFF.

This chain uses TRBV19 with TRBJ2-1, with 10 nucleotides matching TRBD2. The length of the CDR3 is 14 residues. The V gene's germline CDR1 is LNHDA and CDR2 SQIVND (reference sequence). Trimming removed 4 bases from V and 4 bases from J; junction bases left unmatched: 1. The CDR3 protein is CASSKGLAYNEQFF. The CDR3, as DNA: TGTGCCAGTAGTAAGGGACTAGCGTACAATGAGCAGTTCTTC.

The J gene is TRBJ2-3, the V gene TRBV3-1 (or the pseudogene TRBV3-2); 8 bases are shared with TRBD2. Unmatched junction bases numbered 13, after V lost 5 bases and J lost 3 bases. CDR3 size: 17 residues. Germline V gives CDR1 LGHDT, CDR2 YNNKEL (reference sequence). The DNA for the CDR3 is TGTGCCAGCAGCGCTAGGCGGCGGGGGGCCCAGACAGATACGCAGTATTTT. Translation gives CASSARRRGAQTDTQYF.

The V call is TRBV29-1, the J call TRBJ2-2; possibly TRBD1 for D (6 bases). V lost 3 bases and J lost 0, with 8 bases in between. This CDR3 comprises 14 residues. Germline-derived CDR1 and CDR2 are SQVTM and ANQGSEA. The CDR3 sequence is CSVEGTPNTGELFF. DNA of the CDR3: TGCAGCGTTGAGGGGACACCGAACACCGGGGAGCTGTTTTTT.

The chain is built from TRBV7-2 and TRBJ2-7; D is unclear. Trimming left V 4 bases short and J 3 bases short, with 10 bases between. CDR3 size: 13 residues. Germline V lookup: CDR1 SGHTA, CDR2 FQGNSA. The CDR3 spells CASSSRGSYEQYF. In nucleotides, the CDR3 is TGTGCCAGCAGCTCTCGAGGAAGCTACGAGCAGTACTTC.

This clone was counted a single time. This rearrangement joins TRBV19 to TRBJ1-4; TRBD1 might be the D (5 bases). V was trimmed by 6 bases and J by 4 bases, leaving 18 bases between them. Germline lookup yields CDR1 LNHDA and CDR2 SQIVND (reference sequence). The CDR3 is made up of 16 amino acids. The CDR3 loop reads CASRPTPGRSNEKLFF. The DNA of the CDR3 is TGTGCCAGTAGGCCTACCCCGGGACGGAGTAATGAAAAACTGTTTTTT.

The V call is TRBV7-9, the J call TRBJ2-5, with 11 bases matching TRBD2. CDR1 is SEHNR and CDR2 is FQNEAQ in the germline V gene (reference sequence). The CDR3 has 17 residues. Trimming cost V 7 bases and J 3 bases; bases outside gene matches: 13. Here the CDR3 DNA reads TGTGCCAGCACCCCACGGACTAGCGGGTCGACTAAAGAGACCCAGTACTTC. This codes for CASTPRTSGSTKETQYF.

The rearrangement links TRBV19 to TRBJ2-3, with D possibly TRBD2 on 7 matching bases. Trimming stripped 7 bases from V and 7 bases from J, with 18 bases between. CDR1 and CDR2 (germline): LNHDA, SQIVND (reference sequence). The CDR3 is 14 residues long. This CDR3 is CASKGERGGYTQYF. CDR3 DNA sequence: TGTGCCAGTAAGGGGGAAAGGGGAGGGTATACGCAGTATTTT.